These 21 T cell receptor beta chains were sequenced from one sample in a study of T cell clones after liver transplantation. Measured with immunoSEQ multiplex PCR; TCRdb has only the in-frame clones, and not every one. In the table there are approximately 55,000 clones, about 67% of which are singletons. The source was CD4+ T cells from blood, collected about 56 months after liver transplant. These receptors were taken from a human patient who received a liver transplant. Some T cells here may be from the graft donor.

This clone was observed a single time. V gene TRBV6-6 combines with J gene TRBJ1-2; D might be TRBD1 (6 bases). V was cut by 2 bases and J by 4 bases, with 14 bases left in between. CDR3 length: 15 amino acids. CDR1 MNHNY and CDR2 SVGAGI come from the germline V gene (reference sequence). CDR3 coding DNA: TGTGCCAGCAGTTACGGCGAGGGACACGGCTATGGCTACACCTTC. Amino acid sequence: CASSYGEGHGYGYTF.

This rearrangement joins TRBV19 to TRBJ1-5; unclear D gene. CDR1 LNHDA and CDR2 SQIVND come from the germline V gene (reference sequence). The CDR3 length is 15 residues. Trimming left V 5 bases short and J 1 base short, with 12 bases between. The CDR3 reads CASSRPVQSNQPQHF. DNA of the CDR3: TGTGCCAGTAGTCGGCCGGTCCAGAGCAATCAGCCCCAGCATTTT.

The rearrangement uses TRBV10-3 and TRBJ2-6; either TRBD1 or TRBD2 may fit D (6 bases each). The CDR3 is 16 amino acids. V was trimmed by 0 bases and J by 8 bases, leaving 14 bases between them. Germline CDR1 is ENHRY and CDR2 is SYGVKD. The CDR3 sequence is CAISESGGRGTNVLTF. CDR3 nucleotides: TGTGCCATCAGTGAGTCCGGGGGCCGGGGAACCAACGTCCTGACTTTC.

This clone was seen only a few times. The chain links TRBV9 to TRBJ1-5; D might be TRBD1 (5 bases). The V gene's germline CDR1 is SGDLS and CDR2 YYNGEE. This CDR3 has 15 residues. V dropped 3 bases and J dropped 1 base, with 11 bases sitting between them. The CDR3 loop is CASSAGLESNQPQHF. For the CDR3, the DNA is TGTGCCAGCAGCGCAGGGTTGGAAAGCAATCAGCCCCAGCATTTT.

The rearrangement links TRBV7-9 to TRBJ1-3, with 8 nucleotides matching TRBD1. The CDR3 consists of 15 residues. The V and J ends lost 5 bases and 1 base, in that order; junction bases with no gene match: 4. Germline V CDR1 and CDR2: SEHNR, FQNEAQ (reference sequence). The CDR3 reads CASSRRTGSGNTIYF. The CDR3 DNA follows: TGTGCCAGCAGCCGGAGGACAGGGTCTGGAAACACCATATATTTT.

This chain joins TRBV11-2 and TRBJ1-1; 7 nucleotides align to TRBD1. Germline CDR1 SGHAT, CDR2 FQNNGV. The CDR3 is 15 amino acids. V trimming: 5 bases; J trimming: 5 bases; junction bases outside the gene matches: 11. In DNA form, the CDR3 reads TGTGCCAGCAGCCGCCCAGAACAGGGGATGACTGAAGCTTTCTTT. Its translation: CASSRPEQGMTEAFF.

V and J are TRBV6-5 and TRBJ2-1; D ambiguous. The CDR3 is made up of 11 amino acids. V gave up 3 bases and J gave up 14 bases, with 11 bases separating them. The germline V gene has CDR1 MNHEY and CDR2 SVGAGI. In nucleotides, the CDR3 is TGTGCCAGCAGTTATTCCTATTATGAGTTCTTC. Translating gives CASSYSYYEFF.

The table lists this clone with a few counts. V and J are TRBV9 and TRBJ1-1, with TRBD1 as a possible D gene (5 bases). V was trimmed by 2 bases and J by 7 bases, leaving 12 bases between them. The CDR3 runs to 13 residues. CDR1 and CDR2 (germline): SGDLS, YYNGEE. The chain's CDR3 is CASSVGTANEAFF. CDR3 DNA sequence: TGTGCCAGCAGCGTCGGGACGGCTAATGAAGCTTTCTTT.

The CDR3 reads CASSHPNTGELFF. In DNA, the CDR3 is TGTGCCAGCAGCCACCCGAACACCGGGGAGCTGTTTTTT. V and J are TRBV14 and TRBJ2-2, with unresolved D. The germline gives CDR1 SGHDN, CDR2 FVKESK. V lost 3 bases, J lost 0 bases, and 2 bases lay in between. This CDR3 spans 13 amino acids.

The chain is built from TRBV6-1 and TRBJ2-5; D is undetermined. The V end was cut by 2 bases, the J end by 7 bases, with 11 bases between. Germline values: CDR1 MNHNS, CDR2 SASEGT. The CDR3 sequence is 13 residues long. The chain's CDR3 is CASSEFGAGTQYF. CDR3 in DNA: TGTGCCAGCAGTGAATTTGGAGCTGGGACCCAGTACTTC.

This chain connects TRBV6-4 to TRBJ1-1; D possibly corresponds to TRBD1 (5 bases). The CDR3 is 14 residues long. Germline lookup yields CDR1 MRHNA and CDR2 SNTAGT. Between the trimmed V and J ends, which lost 6 bases and 1 base, there was a span of 12 bases. CDR3 in DNA: TGTGCCAGCAGGCCCGGGGCCTCGAACACTGAAGCTTTCTTT. Translating it yields CASRPGASNTEAFF.

V and J are TRBV7-9 and TRBJ2-1; 12 positions agree with TRBD2. Germline CDR1 is SEHNR and CDR2 is FQNEAQ (reference sequence). Trimming removed 5 bases from V and 4 bases from J; junction bases left unmatched: 9. The length of the CDR3 is 17 residues. The CDR3 sequence is CASSLLGLAGGYNEQFF. The CDR3 DNA reads TGTGCCAGCAGCCTCCTAGGGCTAGCGGGGGGGTACAATGAGCAGTTCTTC.

The chain recombines TRBV29-1 with TRBJ2-7; 7 bases are a match to TRBD1. CDR3 length: 13 amino acids. Germline values: CDR1 SQVTM, CDR2 ANQGSEA. J was trimmed by 0 bases and V by 7 bases; bases with no gene match: 6. The CDR3 here is CSAAGTASYEQYF. The DNA for the CDR3 is TGCAGCGCCGCCGGGACAGCCTCCTACGAGCAGTACTTC.

This clone was picked up a small number of times. J is TRBJ2-2 and V is TRBV11-2; D not certain. This CDR3 has 15 amino acids. The V end lost 3 bases, the J end lost 4 bases, and 12 bases lay between the germline ends. Germline V gene sequence: CDR1 SGHAT, CDR2 FQNNGV. CDR3 sequence: CASSFSSIGTGELFF. The DNA for the CDR3 is TGTGCCAGCAGCTTTTCCAGCATCGGCACCGGGGAGCTGTTTTTT.

Only one count was recorded for this clone. The chain is built from TRBV30 and TRBJ1-3; D is possibly TRBD1 (5 bases). There are 16 residues in the CDR3. Between the trimmed V and J ends, which lost 3 bases and 1 base, there was a span of 16 bases. Germline values: CDR1 GTSNPN, CDR2 SVGIG (reference sequence). This CDR3 reads CAWRKKGSISGNTIYF. For the CDR3, the DNA is TGTGCCTGGAGAAAAAAGGGGTCTATTTCTGGAAACACCATATATTTT.

The chain carries TRBV5-1 and TRBJ2-2, with 9 bases that match TRBD2. The CDR3 has 17 amino acids. Germline CDR1 reads SGHRS; CDR2 reads YFSETQ. V gave up 2 bases and J gave up 3 bases; unmatched junction bases: 8. CDR3 DNA: TGCGCCAGCAGCTTAAACAGAGCGGGGGGCGACACCGGGGAGCTGTTTTTT. This gives the protein CASSLNRAGGDTGELFF.

The gene calls are TRBV28 and TRBJ2-7, with D possibly matching TRBD1 (5 bases). Trimming shortened V by 4 bases and J by 0 bases, and 10 bases separated the two germline ends. This CDR3 comprises 14 residues. From germline, CDR1 is MDHEN and CDR2 SYDVKM. The CDR3 is CASSSPGRSYEQYF. Written as DNA, the CDR3 is TGTGCCAGCAGTTCCCCAGGGCGCTCCTACGAGCAGTACTTC.

J is TRBJ1-2 and V is TRBV4-2; perhaps TRBD1 as D (5 bases). V was clipped by 4 bases and J by 2 bases, with 20 bases between them. CDR1 LGHNA and CDR2 YNFKEQ come from the germline V gene. This CDR3 comprises 17 residues. This chain's CDR3 is CASSLRDARRTNYGYTF. The CDR3 coding sequence is TGTGCCAGCAGCCTCCGGGACGCCCGTAGGACAAACTATGGCTACACCTTC.

V gene TRBV18 combines with J gene TRBJ1-2; possibly TRBD1 for D (5 bases). The CDR3 has 16 amino acids. The V gene lost 2 bases and the J gene lost 3 bases, with 16 bases spanning the gap. CDR1 and CDR2 (germline): KGHSH, LQKENI. The CDR3 DNA sequence: TGTGCCAGCTCACCAACAAGGGGAGTAGTAGACTATGGCTACACCTTC. This gives the protein CASSPTRGVVDYGYTF.

This clone was counted only a few times. The chain combines TRBV6-1 with TRBJ1-5; D is undetermined. Germline V gene data show CDR1 as MNHNS and CDR2 as SASEGT. V was shortened by 1 base and J by 6 bases, with 10 bases between the two germline ends. The CDR3 has 14 residues. This chain's CDR3 is CASSEGGLAQPQHF. CDR3 nucleotides: TGTGCCAGCAGTGAAGGTGGGTTGGCTCAGCCCCAGCATTTT.

This clone was recorded a few times. The rearrangement joins TRBV27 to TRBJ1-5; D not certain. The CDR3 is 14 residues long. CDR1 and CDR2 (germline): MNHEY, SMNVEV (reference sequence). Deletions cut 5 bases from V and 0 bases from J, with 8 bases between. This CDR3 is CASSPLNSNQPQHF. The CDR3 DNA reads TGTGCCAGCAGTCCGCTAAATAGCAATCAGCCCCAGCATTTT.